This entry concerns a single TCR beta chain. The CDR3 is 17 amino acids. V lost 5 bases, J lost 4 bases, and 16 bases stayed unmatched. Germline CDR1 is SGHVS and CDR2 is FQNEAQ. The data belong to a study of blood T cell repertoires in COVID-19. On the study more broadly: COVID-19 samples collected from the United States, Italy and Spain covered acute and convalescent phases. PBMCs, B-cell-depleted T cells, or T cells provided the cDNA or gDNA that made up the material.

Original methodology: Amplification of reference gene primers was used by the study to estimate nucleated cell counts. Using immunoSEQ multiplex PCR, the repertoire was profiled, and TCRdb retains in-frame clones only, with some absent. V and J calls plus clone size are reproduced from that table; the DNA served to infer D and trimming. The sample consists of roughly 350,000 clones, around 85% of them appearing once. Sequencing was carried out using peripheral blood. The chain couples TRBV7-8 to TRBJ1-2; 7 bases map to TRBD1. The TCR was taken from a woman aged 18-35 years with acute or convalescent COVID-19. This chain's CDR3 is CASSPTLLGQKVYGYTF. The CDR3 coding sequence is TGTGCCAGCAGCCCTACTTTGCTGGGACAGAAAGTCTATGGCTACACCTTC.